Listed below are T cell receptor beta chains from one sample, sequenced in a study of control samples from healthy donors and cancer patients. Here immunoSEQ multiplex PCR was the method, and the copy in TCRdb shows in-frame clones only, minus some. The sample contains around 51,000 clones, about 80% of which appear only once. The sample was blood. These receptors were taken from a man in his sixties or seventies in good health. Both conserved end residues are part of each CDR3. The D gene is left open where the match is weak. Where a row states a size, it is once, few, many or the class of an expanded clone; other rows omit it.

d_call	clone_size	j_call	v_call	cdr3_nt	cdr3_aa
NA	NA	TRBJ1-6	TRBV18	TGTGCCAGCTCACTTCGCCGGGGGGGATTGGATTCACCCCTCCACTTT	CASSLRRGGLDSPLHF
NA	NA	TRBJ1-4	TRBV4-2	TGTGCCAGCAGCCAAAGGGGATTGGGTGAAAAACTGTTTTTT	CASSQRGLGEKLFF
TRBD1	NA	TRBJ2-7	TRBV2	TGTGCCAGCAGATGGGACAGGGGGCGTTACGAGCAGTACTTC	CASRWDRGRYEQYF
NA	NA	TRBJ1-1	TRBV18	TGTGCCAGCTCACCGCCCGGACGCAACACTGAAGCTTTCTTT	CASSPPGRNTEAFF
TRBD2	NA	TRBJ2-3	TRBV5-5	TGTGCCAGCAGCTTCGCGGGGGTCCAGGGAGATACGCAGTATTTT	CASSFAGVQGDTQYF
NA	NA	TRBJ1-1	TRBV20-1	TGCAGTGCTAGTGGCTTGGGGGATACTGAAGCTTTCTTT	CSASGLGDTEAFF
NA	NA	TRBJ1-5	TRBV28	TGTGCCAGCAGTTTCTCCGACAGTAGCAATCAGCCCCAGCATTTT	CASSFSDSSNQPQHF
TRBD1	NA	TRBJ2-5	TRBV2	TGTGCCAGCAGTGAAGAAACAGGGGCCGGAGAGACCCAGTACTTC	CASSEETGAGETQYF
NA	NA	TRBJ1-2	TRBV5-4	TGTGCCAGCAGCTTGAACGGATATGGCTACACCTTC	CASSLNGYGYTF
NA	NA	TRBJ2-6	TRBV5-1	TGCGCCAGCAGCTTGGAATCGAACTCTGGGGCCAACGTCCTGACTTTC	CASSLESNSGANVLTF
NA	NA	TRBJ2-1	TRBV27	TGTGCCAGCAGTCGACAGACGGTAAGGAGTTCCAATGAGCAGTTCTTC	CASSRQTVRSSNEQFF
NA	few	TRBJ2-5	TRBV6-4	TGTGCCAGCAGTGACTGGCCGGGAGAGACCCAGTACTTC	CASSDWPGETQYF
NA	NA	TRBJ1-6	TRBV10-2	TGCGCCAGCAGTGCCCTCAGGGATTCACCCCTCCACTTT	CASSALRDSPLHF
NA	NA	TRBJ2-5	TRBV9	TGTGCCAGCAGCGTAGCAGGGGAAGAGACCCAGTACTTC	CASSVAGEETQYF
NA	NA	TRBJ1-4	TRBV4-1	TGCGCCAGCAGCCAGGATTCGGTCTTTCAGGGTGAAAAACTGTTTTTT	CASSQDSVFQGEKLFF
TRBD2	NA	TRBJ2-1	TRBV9	TGTGCCAGCAGCGTAGAGGGGCGGGGGTACTCCTACAATGAGCAGTTCTTC	CASSVEGRGYSYNEQFF
NA	NA	TRBJ1-6	TRBV20-1	TGCAGTGCTAGTCCCGGGACGGACCCTAGCTCCTATAATTCACCCCTCCACTTT	CSASPGTDPSSYNSPLHF
TRBD2	NA	TRBJ2-1	TRBV7-9	TGTGCCAGCAGCTTAGATTCTAGCGGGAAGCAGTTCTTC	CASSLDSSGKQFF
TRBD1	NA	TRBJ2-3	TRBV5-1	TGCGCCAGCAGCTTCCTGGGGACAGGGGGCACAGATACGCAGTATTTT	CASSFLGTGGTDTQYF
NA	NA	TRBJ1-1	TRBV2	TGTGCCAGCAGTTTCAGACAGAACACTGAAGCTTTCTTT	CASSFRQNTEAFF
NA	NA	TRBJ1-6	TRBV12-3/TRBV12-4	TGTGCCAGCAGTTCAACAGGATTCATACCCCTCCACTTT	CASSSTGFIPLHF